Each of the 3 T cell receptor beta chains below was sequenced from the same sample in a study of CD8 T cells in ankylosing spondylitis. TCRdb independently ran MiXCR on the 5' RACE reads; one entry per CDR3 protein. The repertoire holds roughly 280,000 distinct CDR3 sequences, with around 20% as singletons. The sequenced sample consisted of blood, either unsorted or a sorted T cell fraction (not recorded which). These receptors were taken from a male donor with ankylosing spondylitis or in good health (not recorded which).

The genes are TRBV10-3 and TRBJ2-1, with 7 bases fitting TRBD1. This CDR3 has 15 amino acids. The junction had 11 bases not matched to a gene; V was cut back by 5 bases and J by 7 bases. Germline values: CDR1 ENHRY, CDR2 SYGVKD. In nucleotides, the CDR3 is TGTGCCATCAGTTTACCCGGGACAGTTAGGAATGAGCAGTTCTTC. Amino acid sequence: CAISLPGTVRNEQFF.

This clonotype has more than one count but fewer than ten. The V call is TRBV6-5, the J call TRBJ1-2; D is possibly TRBD1 (6 bases). Germline V CDR1 and CDR2: MNHEY, SVGAGI. Trimming took 2 bases from V and 4 from J, leaving 8 bases between them. The CDR3 is made up of 13 amino acids. This chain's CDR3 is CASSYRDTYGYTF. CDR3 DNA sequence: TGTGCCAGCAGTTACCGGGACACCTATGGCTACACCTTC.

The gene calls are TRBV7-6 and TRBJ2-1, with D maybe TRBD2 (5 bases). The germline gives CDR1 SGHVS, CDR2 FNYEAQ. The CDR3 covers 14 residues. Trimming shortened V by 1 base and J by 7 bases, and 11 bases separated the two germline ends. This CDR3 reads CASSLGPAENEQFF. The DNA of the CDR3 is TGTGCCAGCAGCTTAGGGCCAGCGGAAAATGAGCAGTTCTTC.